The TCR beta chain described here comes from a study of blood T cell repertoires in COVID-19. Study as a whole: Nucleic acid was either cDNA or gDNA, and it came from T cells, B-cell-depleted T cells, or PBMCs.

Data came from immunoSEQ multiplex PCR; TCRdb stores just in-frame clones and leaves some out. The data contain under 200,000 clones, 86% of them singletons. Seattle's cohort entered during active infection and was followed longitudinally. V was shortened by 1 base and J by 5 bases, with 12 bases between the two germline ends. Per germline, CDR1 SGHNT and CDR2 YENEEA. This CDR3 is 15 amino acids long. Sequenced: peripheral blood. The sequence came from a woman aged 60-70 years with COVID-19, enrolled during active disease. This chain uses TRBV11-3 with TRBJ2-4; D is unresolved. The CDR3 coding sequence is TGTGCCAGCAGCTTAGGGTTCAGTTACGAAAACATTCAGTACTTC. Encoded protein: CASSLGFSYENIQYF. The entire variable domain, with the rest obtained from reference TRBV11-3 and TRBJ2-4, is as follows: EAGVVQSPRYKIIEKKQPVAFWCNPISGHNTLYWYLQNLGQGPELLIRYENEEAVDDSQLPKDRFSAERLKGVDSTLKIQPAELGDSAVYLCASSLGFSYENIQYFGAGTRLSVL.